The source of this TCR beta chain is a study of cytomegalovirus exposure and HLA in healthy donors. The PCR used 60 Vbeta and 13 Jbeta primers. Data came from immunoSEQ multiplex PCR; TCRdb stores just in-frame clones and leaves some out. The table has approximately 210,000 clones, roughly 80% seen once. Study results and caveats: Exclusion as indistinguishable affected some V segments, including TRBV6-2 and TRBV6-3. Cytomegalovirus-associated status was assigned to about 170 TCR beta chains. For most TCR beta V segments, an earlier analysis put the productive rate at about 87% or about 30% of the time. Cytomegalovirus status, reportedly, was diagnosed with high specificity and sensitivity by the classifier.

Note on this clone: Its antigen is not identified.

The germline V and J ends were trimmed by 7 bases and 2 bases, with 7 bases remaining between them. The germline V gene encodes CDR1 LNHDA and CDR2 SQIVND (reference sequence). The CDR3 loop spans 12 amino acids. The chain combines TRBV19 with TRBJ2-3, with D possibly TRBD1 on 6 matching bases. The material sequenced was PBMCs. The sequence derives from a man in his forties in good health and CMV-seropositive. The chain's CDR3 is CASTGATDTQYF. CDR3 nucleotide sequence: TGTGCCAGTACAGGGGCCACAGATACGCAGTATTTT.